This note documents a single T cell receptor (beta chain) sequence. Sequenced by immunoSEQ multiplex PCR; TCRdb stores in-frame clones only, minus some. The sample lists roughly 130,000 clones; 75% to 90% were seen once. The data were obtained in a study of identifying expanded T cells in peripheral blood. Germline V gene data show CDR1 as SGHTA and CDR2 as FQGTGA. Trimming took off 5 bases at V and 0 bases at J, with 17 bases between the two ends. This CDR3 is 18 amino acids long. The sequenced sample was blood. This chain connects TRBV7-3 to TRBJ2-6, with D possibly matching TRBD1 (6 bases). This TCR came from a person aged 18-70 years in good health. CDR3 residues: CASSPTGGPLSGANVLTF. The CDR3 coding sequence is TGTGCCAGCAGCCCGACAGGCGGTCCCCTCTCTGGGGCCAACGTCCTGACTTTC.